The 26 T cell receptor beta chains listed next were all sequenced from one sample in a study of cytomegalovirus exposure and HLA in healthy donors. Sequenced by immunoSEQ multiplex PCR; TCRdb stores in-frame clones only, minus some. The repertoire consists of 100,000 to 120,000 clones, with roughly 90% occurring once and the leading ten covering roughly 1.4%. The sample comprised PBMCs. The receptors stem from a woman aged 30 to 39 in good health and CMV-seropositive.

This CDR3 is CASSYLQGYEQYF. In nucleotides, the CDR3 is TGTGCCAGCAGTTACTTGCAGGGCTACGAGCAGTACTTC. This chain links TRBV6-5 with TRBJ2-7, with D tentatively TRBD1 (5 bases). Trimming stripped 1 base from V and 3 bases from J, with 7 bases between. Germline values: CDR1 MNHEY, CDR2 SVGAGI. The CDR3 is 13 amino acids.

This chain connects TRBV30 to TRBJ1-1, with a possible D match to TRBD1 (6 bases). CDR3 length: 13 amino acids. Germline assignment: CDR1 GTSNPN and CDR2 SVGIG (reference sequence). Between the trimmed V and J ends, which lost 2 bases and 0 bases, there was a span of 7 bases. The CDR3 DNA follows: TGTGCCTGGAGTCAGGGGATGAACACTGAAGCTTTCTTT. Its protein is CAWSQGMNTEAFF.

CDR3 region: CASRLGQSSGNTIYF. Here the CDR3 DNA reads TGTGCCAGCAGACTGGGACAGAGCTCTGGAAACACCATATATTTT. The chain carries TRBV6-1 and TRBJ1-3, with 7 bases lining up with TRBD1. Trimming at V came to 6 bases and at J to 0 bases, leaving 5 bases not matched to a gene. Germline CDR1 MNHNS, CDR2 SASEGT. The CDR3 is 15 residues long.

The chain joins TRBV11-3 to TRBJ2-1, with 7 bases identical to TRBD2. CDR1 and CDR2 (germline): SGHNT, YENEEA. J was trimmed by 5 bases and V by 4 bases; bases with no gene match: 2. This CDR3 comprises 13 residues. CDR3 protein: CASSYGGDNEQFF. Here the CDR3 DNA reads TGTGCCAGCAGCTATGGGGGGGACAATGAGCAGTTCTTC.

For the CDR3, the DNA is TGTGCCAGCAGTTACTCGGTGGTCCAGGGGGACTATGGCTACACCTTC. This codes for CASSYSVVQGDYGYTF. The chain employs TRBV6-6 and TRBJ1-2, with 7 bases identical to TRBD1. The trim removed 0 bases at V and 3 bases at J, leaving 7 bases unmatched. Germline CDR1 reads MNHNY; CDR2 reads SVGAGI (reference sequence). The CDR3 extends over 16 amino acids.

The V call is TRBV19, the J call TRBJ1-5; the D gene is possibly TRBD1 (5 bases). The CDR3 spans 13 residues. Germline-derived CDR1 and CDR2 are LNHDA and SQIVND (reference sequence). The V and J ends lost 3 bases and 4 bases respectively, with 7 bases between them. The CDR3 sequence: CASSIGTNQPQHF. In nucleotides, the CDR3 is TGTGCCAGTAGTATTGGGACTAATCAGCCCCAGCATTTT.

The rearrangement joins TRBV5-4 to TRBJ2-5, with 10 bases fitting TRBD2. Looked up from germline, CDR1 is SGHNT and CDR2 is YYREEE (reference sequence). The V segment lost 6 bases and the J segment 4 bases; nucleotides outside the gene matches: 9. CDR3 length: 15 residues. The DNA for the CDR3 is TGTGCCAGCACCGAAAGCGGGAGGGGGGGAGAGACCCAGTACTTC. Its translation is CASTESGRGGETQYF.

The V call is TRBV5-3, the J call TRBJ2-7; D uncertain. TRBV5-3 belongs to the ORF category, with a function that is uncertain. Trimming took off 1 base at V and 0 bases at J, with 8 bases between the two ends. This CDR3 comprises 14 residues. This CDR3 reads CARSLQQLSYEQYF. The DNA of the CDR3 is TGTGCCAGAAGCTTGCAACAGCTCTCCTACGAGCAGTACTTC.

The chain carries TRBV28 and TRBJ2-3; D might be TRBD2 (5 bases). The V gene's germline CDR1 is MDHEN and CDR2 SYDVKM. Trimming shortened V by 1 base and J by 4 bases, and 9 bases separated the two germline ends. The CDR3 is 14 residues long. CDR3 nucleotide sequence: TGTGCCAGCAGTTTATCGGGGAGAGCAGATACGCAGTATTTT. Protein: CASSLSGRADTQYF.

The chain has TRBV5-4 and TRBJ2-3; the D gene is possibly TRBD2 (5 bases). V was pared by 5 bases and J by 3 bases, with 16 bases between. There are 15 residues in the CDR3. Germline assignment: CDR1 SGHNT and CDR2 YYREEE (reference sequence). CDR3 sequence reads: CASRPALTGTDTQYF. CDR3 DNA sequence: TGTGCCAGCAGACCGGCCCTCACGGGGACAGATACGCAGTATTTT. The whole variable domain, remainder taken from reference TRBV5-4 and TRBJ2-3, is ETGVTQSPTHLIKTRGQQVTLRCSSQSGHNTVSWYQQALGQGPQFIFQYYREEENGRGNFPPRFSGLQFPNYSSELNVNALELDDSALYLCASRPALTGTDTQYFGPGTRLTVL.

This chain joins TRBV25-1 and TRBJ1-1, with D perhaps matching TRBD1 (5 bases). With 3 bases removed from V and 6 bases from J, the gap between germline ends came to 14 bases. CDR3 size: 14 residues. In germline, CDR1 is MGHDK, CDR2 SYGVNS. In nucleotides, the CDR3 is TGTGCCAGCAGTGATGCCCCGGGGGGGTCTGAAGCTTTCTTT. Translating it yields CASSDAPGGSEAFF.

The table lists this clone with a few counts. The chain employs TRBV27 and TRBJ2-7, with 7 bases identical to TRBD1. Germline trimming cut 6 bases from V and 0 bases from J; bases unmatched to any gene: 5. The CDR3 covers 14 residues. Germline CDR1 is MNHEY and CDR2 is SMNVEV (reference sequence). The DNA for the CDR3 is TGTGCCAGCAGCCGGGGACAGCCCTCCTACGAGCAGTACTTC. Translated, it gives CASSRGQPSYEQYF.

The chain uses TRBV5-5 and TRBJ2-7, with 7 nucleotides matching TRBD1. The CDR3 totals 13 residues. V dropped 0 bases and J dropped 6; count of bases not matched to a gene: 3. Germline loops: CDR1 SGHKS, CDR2 YYEKEE (reference sequence). Written as DNA, the CDR3 is TGTGCCAGCAGCTTGGAACAGGGGTTCGAGCAGTACTTC. This gives the protein CASSLEQGFEQYF.

V and J are TRBV1 and TRBJ2-5; the D call of TRBD2 is as the table states it, not checked on the DNA. TRBV1 is a pseudogene segment. This CDR3 contains 16 residues. The CDR3, as DNA: TGCACCAGCAGCCAAGATGTAGCGGGGGCTCAAGAGACCCAGTACTTC. Encoded protein: CTSSQDVAGAQETQYF.

The chain employs TRBV2 and TRBJ2-3; 7 nucleotides match TRBD2. In germline, CDR1 is SNHLY, CDR2 FYNNEI. The CDR3 runs to 14 residues. The V gene end was trimmed by 8 bases and the J gene end by 2 bases; junction bases not matched to a gene: 7. This CDR3 reads CASSMAGDTDTQYF. The DNA of the CDR3 is TGTGCCAGCTCGATGGCGGGGGACACAGATACGCAGTATTTT.

This clone was detected only once. This chain's CDR3 is CASSSGSGQPYNEQFF. DNA for the CDR3: TGTGCCAGCAGCTCTGGTAGCGGCCAACCCTACAATGAGCAGTTCTTC. The chain joins TRBV5-5 to TRBJ2-1, with a weak D call TRBD2 (6 bases). The V gene lost 3 bases and the J gene lost 2 bases, with 15 bases spanning the gap. The CDR3 consists of 16 residues. Germline loops: CDR1 SGHKS, CDR2 YYEKEE (reference sequence).

The rearrangement links TRBV7-9 to TRBJ1-2; perhaps TRBD1 as D (6 bases). V lost 7 bases and J lost 5, with 17 bases in between. The CDR3 consists of 14 residues. CDR1 and CDR2 from the germline V gene are SEHNR and FQNEAQ (reference sequence). The CDR3 sequence is CASTIVTGLYGYTF. The CDR3 bases are TGTGCCAGCACCATTGTGACAGGACTGTATGGCTACACCTTC.

This clone was picked up one time. CDR3 nucleotides: TGTGCCAGCAGCTTGGCCGGGGCCGGGGGGAATGAAAAACTGTTTTTT. This codes for CASSLAGAGGNEKLFF. This sequence joins TRBV5-8 and TRBJ1-4, with D possibly TRBD1 on 5 matching bases. Trimming took 0 bases from V and 5 from J, leaving 14 bases between them. This CDR3 has 16 residues. The germline CDR1 and CDR2 sequences are SGHTS and YDEGEE.

The V call is TRBV9, the J call TRBJ2-2; D may be TRBD1 (6 bases). CDR3 length: 14 residues. Germline V gene sequence: CDR1 SGDLS, CDR2 YYNGEE. Trimming shortened V by 2 bases and J by 7 bases, and 12 bases separated the two germline ends. Written as DNA, the CDR3 is TGTGCCAGCAGCGTGGGGGCTTGGGGCGGGGAGCTGTTTTTT. Translated, it gives CASSVGAWGGELFF.

The chain joins TRBV2 to TRBJ1-1; D possibly corresponds to TRBD1 (5 bases). The ends were cut back, 9 bases at V and 4 bases at J, with 21 bases in the middle. Germline V gene lookup returns CDR1 SNHLY and CDR2 FYNNEI. The CDR3 spans 15 residues. The CDR3 spells CASGQSAAQGTEAFF. CDR3 coding DNA: TGTGCCAGTGGACAATCTGCGGCCCAAGGCACTGAAGCTTTCTTT.

The V gene is TRBV4-3, the J gene TRBJ1-2, with TRBD1 as a possible D gene (5 bases). CDR3 length: 16 amino acids. Germline V gene lookup returns CDR1 LGHNA and CDR2 YSLEER. V was shortened by 2 bases and J by 7 bases, with 20 bases between the two germline ends. CDR3 sequence reads: CASSQTKPLRQGGYTF. The CDR3 nucleotides are TGCGCCAGCAGCCAAACGAAACCGCTGCGGCAGGGTGGCTACACCTTC.

J is TRBJ2-7 and V is TRBV4-3, with TRBD2 as a possible D gene (7 bases). Germline-derived CDR1 and CDR2 are LGHNA and YSLEER. The CDR3 has 16 residues. The V end lost 4 bases, the J end lost 6 bases, and 22 bases lay between the germline ends. The CDR3 reads CASSPGSEGGSIEQYF. CDR3 nucleotides: TGCGCCAGCAGCCCTGGGTCTGAGGGGGGGAGCATCGAGCAGTACTTC.

V is TRBV7-9 and J is TRBJ2-1, with D tentatively TRBD2 (5 bases). Germline V CDR1 and CDR2: SEHNR, FQNEAQ (reference sequence). V was pared by 8 bases and J by 1 base, with 12 bases between. The CDR3 contains 14 residues. CDR3 in DNA: TGTGCCAGCGGCGGGCTAGCTTCCTACAATGAGCAGTTCTTC. This encodes CASGGLASYNEQFF.

The chain employs TRBV27 and TRBJ2-5; 9 nucleotides agree with TRBD2. J lost 1 base, V lost 8 bases, and 8 bases had no gene match. CDR3 length equals 15 residues. Per germline, CDR1 MNHEY and CDR2 SMNVEV (reference sequence). CDR3 nucleotide sequence: TGTGCCAGCGCCCTCCTAGCGGGATCCCAAGAGACCCAGTACTTC. Its translation is CASALLAGSQETQYF.

The chain combines TRBV7-9 with TRBJ1-6; D is unresolved. The V gene's germline CDR1 is SEHNR and CDR2 FQNEAQ (reference sequence). The CDR3 has 14 residues. The ends were cut back, 7 bases at V and 0 bases at J, with 7 bases in the middle. The CDR3 loop is CASMASSYNSPLHF. The DNA for the CDR3 is TGTGCCAGCATGGCCAGCTCCTATAATTCACCCCTCCACTTT.

The chain is built from TRBV15 and TRBJ2-1; weak D call: TRBD2 (6 bases). Deletions cut 0 bases from V and 5 bases from J, with 11 bases between. Germline V gene data show CDR1 as LNHNV and CDR2 as YYDKDF (reference sequence). The CDR3 covers 15 residues. CDR3 in amino acids: CATSRDGAGHNEQFF. In DNA, the CDR3 is TGTGCCACCAGCAGAGATGGGGCGGGGCACAATGAGCAGTTCTTC.